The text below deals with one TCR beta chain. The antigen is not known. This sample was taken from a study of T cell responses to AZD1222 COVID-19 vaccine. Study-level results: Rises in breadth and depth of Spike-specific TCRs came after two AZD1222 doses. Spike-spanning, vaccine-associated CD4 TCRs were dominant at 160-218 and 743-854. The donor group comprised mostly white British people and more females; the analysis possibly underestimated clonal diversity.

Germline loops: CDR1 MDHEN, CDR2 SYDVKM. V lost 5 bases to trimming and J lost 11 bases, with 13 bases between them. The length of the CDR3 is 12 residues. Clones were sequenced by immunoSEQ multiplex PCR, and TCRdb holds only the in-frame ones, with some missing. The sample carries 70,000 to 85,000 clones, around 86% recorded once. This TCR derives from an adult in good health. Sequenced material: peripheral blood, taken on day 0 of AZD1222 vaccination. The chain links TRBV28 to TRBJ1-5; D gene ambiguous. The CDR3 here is CASSPKREAQHF. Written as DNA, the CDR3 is TGTGCCAGCAGTCCAAAGCGGGAGGCCCAGCATTTT.